What follows are 18 T cell receptor beta chains derived from one specimen sequenced in a study of monozygotic twins with inflammatory bowel disease. TCRdb reprocessed the 5' RACE reads; each CDR3 protein has one entry and no DNA is given. This table holds about 300,000 distinct CDR3 sequences. The sequenced sample consisted of blood. The receptors were gathered from a human donor with ulcerative colitis or Crohn's disease, or a healthy co-twin of an affected twin (not recorded which).

The V call is TRBV4-3, the J call TRBJ1-6; TCRdb outputs TRBD1, but without DNA this stays unchecked. CDR1 is LGHNA, CDR2 YSLEER, per germline. The CDR3 loop spans 15 amino acids. This CDR3 reads CASSPGAGYNSPLHF.

The rearrangement links TRBV20-1 to TRBJ2-1; TCRdb returns TRBD2, unconfirmable since there is no DNA. The CDR3 runs to 14 residues. Germline lookup yields CDR1 DFQATT and CDR2 SNEGSKA (reference sequence). CDR3 loop: CSASPGLAAYEQFF.

The V gene is TRBV28, the J gene TRBJ2-1; the TCRdb D gene call, TRBD2, has no DNA to confirm it. Germline loops: CDR1 MDHEN, CDR2 SYDVKM. The CDR3 spans 16 residues. The CDR3 protein is CASSSYLAGGRNEQFF.

This chain uses TRBV19 with TRBJ2-1; TCRdb selects TRBD1, and the lack of DNA leaves this call unchecked. Germline CDR1 is LNHDA and CDR2 is SQIVND (reference sequence). The CDR3 has 15 amino acids. CDR3 sequence: CASSIFWTTYNEQFF.

The chain recombines TRBV7-9 with TRBJ2-7; TCRdb indicates TRBD2, and absent DNA this call remains unverified. Per germline, CDR1 SEHNR and CDR2 FQNEAQ (reference sequence). The CDR3 has 15 residues. CDR3: CASSEGLAGTYEQYF.

J is TRBJ2-7 and V is TRBV5-1; TCRdb picks TRBD2, but there is no DNA to check that call. The CDR3 spans 16 residues. CDR1 is SGHRS, CDR2 YFSETQ, per germline. The CDR3 reads CASSPGLGQGTYEQYF.

The chain employs TRBV19 and TRBJ2-5; TCRdb names TRBD2, which stays unverified in the absence of DNA. Germline V gene sequence: CDR1 LNHDA, CDR2 SQIVND (reference sequence). The CDR3 has 17 amino acids. The CDR3 reads CASSTRTSGRAKQTQYF.

The V and J genes are TRBV7-9 and TRBJ2-7; TCRdb indicates TRBD1, and absent DNA this call remains unverified. The CDR3 runs to 15 residues. Germline loops: CDR1 SEHNR, CDR2 FQNEAQ (reference sequence). This chain's CDR3 is CASSPNRGRTYEQYF.

The J gene is TRBJ2-1, the V gene TRBV19; the D call of TRBD2 rests on TCRdb alone, since no DNA is present to check it. This CDR3 is 15 amino acids long. Germline loops: CDR1 LNHDA, CDR2 SQIVND (reference sequence). This CDR3 reads CASSIVLGGYNEQFF.

V usage is TRBV9 and J usage is TRBJ2-1; the TCRdb call, TRBD2, lacks DNA for checking. Germline V gene data show CDR1 as SGDLS and CDR2 as YYNGEE. The CDR3 is 18 amino acids. The CDR3 region is CASSVAIQRGSSYNEQFF.

The chain has TRBV7-9 and TRBJ2-7. Germline V CDR1 and CDR2: SEHNR, FQNEAQ (reference sequence). CDR3 length: 14 amino acids. The CDR3 loop reads CASSQNGQPLEQYF.

The CDR3 loop reads CASSLGTGTGGAQQYF. The V gene is TRBV11-2, the J gene TRBJ2-7; TCRdb names TRBD1, which stays unverified in the absence of DNA. Germline V lookup: CDR1 SGHAT, CDR2 FQNNGV. CDR3 length: 16 amino acids.

V usage is TRBV7-2 and J usage is TRBJ1-2. The germline V gene has CDR1 SGHTA and CDR2 FQGNSA. The CDR3 consists of 15 residues. CDR3 loop: CASSLARVTAGGYTF.

The CDR3 is CASSQTGPTGSPYEQYF. V is TRBV4-3 and J is TRBJ2-7. Germline V lookup: CDR1 LGHNA, CDR2 YSLEER. This CDR3 contains 17 residues.

This chain links TRBV6-5 with TRBJ1-2; without DNA, the TCRdb call of TRBD1 cannot be checked. The germline CDR1 and CDR2 sequences are MNHEY and SVGAGI. The CDR3 is made up of 13 amino acids. The CDR3 reads CASSRGQANIYTF.

This sequence joins TRBV6-2 or TRBV6-3 and TRBJ2-1; absent DNA, TCRdb's TRBD2 call cannot be checked. The CDR3 is made up of 15 amino acids. Per the germline V gene, CDR1 is MNHEY and CDR2 is SVGEGT. This chain's CDR3 is CASSRSSGSVDEQFF.

V gene TRBV5-1 combines with J gene TRBJ1-1; absent DNA, TCRdb's TRBD1 call cannot be checked. The V gene's germline CDR1 is SGHRS and CDR2 YFSETQ. This CDR3 comprises 13 residues. CDR3 sequence reads: CASSPRTGLEAFF.

The chain carries TRBV6-6 and TRBJ2-3; TCRdb names TRBD1, which stays unverified in the absence of DNA. The CDR3 spans 12 residues. Germline CDR1 reads MNHNY; CDR2 reads SVGAGI (reference sequence). The CDR3 loop is CASSQGVGGQYF.